Below are 8 T cell receptor beta chains sequenced from a single sample in a study of blood T cell repertoires in COVID-19. Some clones are missing from TCRdb's copy, which holds only in-frame ones; the method was immunoSEQ multiplex PCR. The table has tens of thousands of clones, about 87% seen once. The sequencing sample was made of peripheral blood. These receptors originate from a woman in her sixties with COVID-19, enrolled during active disease.

The chain links TRBV7-8 to TRBJ1-5; 7 bases map to TRBD1. This CDR3 region has 15 residues. J gave up 3 bases and V 5 bases, and 7 bases lay outside the gene matches. From germline, CDR1 is SGHVS and CDR2 FQNEAQ. The CDR3 DNA reads TGTGCCAGCAGCCCGAGGGGGCTGTCCAATCAGCCCCAGCATTTT. Translation: CASSPRGLSNQPQHF. Full variable domain (missing parts from reference TRBV7-8 and TRBJ1-5): GAGVSQSPRYKVAKRGQDVALRCDPISGHVSLFWYQQALGQGPEFLTYFQNEAQLDKSGLPSDRFFAERPEGSVSTLKIQRTQQEDSAVYLCASSPRGLSNQPQHFGDGTRLSIL.

The chain recombines TRBV5-4 with TRBJ2-1; 9 bases fit TRBD1. In germline, CDR1 is SGHNT, CDR2 YYREEE (reference sequence). J was trimmed by 0 bases and V by 4 bases; bases with no gene match: 5. The CDR3 covers 16 residues. The CDR3 protein is CASSKPTGGSYNEQFF. The DNA of the CDR3 is TGTGCCAGCAGCAAACCGACAGGGGGCTCCTACAATGAGCAGTTCTTC.

V usage is TRBV19 and J usage is TRBJ2-3; D not resolved. Germline V gene lookup returns CDR1 LNHDA and CDR2 SQIVND (reference sequence). CDR3 length: 14 amino acids. Between the trimmed V and J ends, which lost 0 bases and 5 bases, there was a span of 9 bases. CDR3 nucleotides: TGTGCCAGTAGTATAGATGGTAGAAAAGATACGCAGTATTTT. It specifies CASSIDGRKDTQYF.

This clone was observed once. The V gene is TRBV9, the J gene TRBJ1-4; 7 bases fit TRBD1. The CDR3 consists of 15 residues. Losses at the gene ends were 0 bases for V and 6 bases for J; bases not matched to a gene: 5. Germline CDR1 is SGDLS and CDR2 is YYNGEE. The CDR3, as DNA: TGTGCCAGCAGCGTAGACAGGGGTGGGCATGAAAAACTGTTTTTT. This translates into CASSVDRGGHEKLFF.

V is TRBV5-1 and J is TRBJ2-5; a possible D gene is TRBD1 (5 bases). The CDR3 has 14 residues. V shed 1 base and J shed 5 bases, with 12 bases lying between them. CDR1 is SGHRS, CDR2 YFSETQ, per germline. CDR3 protein: CASSLLDRRETQYF. Here the CDR3 DNA reads TGCGCCAGCAGCTTGTTAGACAGAAGGGAGACCCAGTACTTC.

This clone appeared once. This chain connects TRBV11-2 to TRBJ1-1; D remains unclear. CDR3 size: 13 residues. From germline, CDR1 is SGHAT and CDR2 FQNNGV. Trimming took off 1 base at V and 5 bases at J, with 8 bases between the two ends. CDR3 in amino acids: CASSLALQTEAFF. The CDR3 DNA sequence: TGTGCCAGCAGCTTAGCCCTCCAGACTGAAGCTTTCTTT.

The CDR3 region has the DNA TGTGCCAGCAGCCAAAGTCTAGCGGGAGTAGTGCAGTTCTTC. Translated, it gives CASSQSLAGVVQFF. The rearrangement joins TRBV3-1 (or the pseudogene TRBV3-2) to TRBJ2-1; 10 bases match TRBD2. The CDR3 covers 14 residues. Germline assignment: CDR1 LGHDT and CDR2 YNNKEL (reference sequence). The ends lost 2 bases at V and 12 bases at J; junction bases unmatched: 7.

V gene TRBV2 combines with J gene TRBJ1-1; no definite D call. Germline V CDR1 and CDR2: SNHLY, FYNNEI. The CDR3 runs to 13 residues. The V end was cut by 6 bases, the J end by 4 bases, with 12 bases between. Here the CDR3 DNA reads TGTGCCAGCAGCCTTGGGGAGTTCACTGAAGCTTTCTTT. This translates into CASSLGEFTEAFF.